Here is one T cell receptor beta chain with its context. Its antigen remains unidentified. It was roughly 210 ng DNA, approximately 30,000 T cell genomes, that sorted-subset replicate PCRs used. The assay was immunoSEQ multiplex PCR, and TCRdb's table has in-frame clones only and misses some. The sample lists roughly 2.4 million clones, 90% to 96% occurring once. The CDR3 extends over 15 amino acids. The V segment lost 6 bases and the J segment 3 bases; nucleotides outside the gene matches: 10. Germline CDR1 and CDR2: SQVTM and ANQGSEA. This entry comes from a study of shared clonotypes between healthy human individuals. Study at large: Each donor's CD8 memory used one plate, CD8 naive two, each CD4 subset three. Overall study findings and caveats: The study found about 5.1% of naive CD4 clonotypes shared across several donors.

Material: naive CD4+ T cells sorted from blood. The subset was: CD45RA+ positively selected. This sequence was found in a man between 18 and 35 years old in good health. This chain links TRBV29-1 with TRBJ2-3; 9 nucleotides line up with TRBD1. The CDR3 reads CSVGITGGRTDTQYF. The DNA of the CDR3 is TGCAGCGTGGGGATAACAGGGGGCCGAACAGATACGCAGTATTTT.